The rows below give T cell receptor beta chains drawn from one sample of a study of lymphopenia after photon versus proton radiotherapy. TCRdb keeps only in-frame clones here, not all; method: immunoSEQ multiplex PCR. Of 50,000 to 65,000 clones listed, about 90% are singletons. The sequencing used peripheral blood, collected from a patient treated with proton-based radiotherapy. All receptors derive from an elderly man with esophageal cancer. Both conserved end residues are part of each CDR3. A D gene is named only where the DNA matches it firmly. Size is stated for part of the rows, as once, few or many counts, or as a class when the clone is expanded.

d_gene	abundance	len	v_gene	j_gene	CDR3nt	CDR3aa
.	.	11	TRBV20-1	TRBJ2-7	TGCAGTGCCGCAGCCCGGACGGAGCAGTACTTC	CSAAARTEQYF
.	.	13	TRBV7-2	TRBJ2-2	TGTGCCAGCAGCACCCAGCCGGGCGGGGAGCTGTTTTTT	CASSTQPGGELFF
.	.	13	TRBV16	TRBJ1-2	TGTGCCAGCAGCCAATCGAACCTCTATGGCTACACCTTC	CASSQSNLYGYTF
.	.	15	TRBV9	TRBJ2-2	TGTGCCAGCAGCGTCCGGGGAGGAAACACCGGGGAGCTGTTTTTT	CASSVRGGNTGELFF
.	.	15	TRBV7-9	TRBJ2-7	TGTGCCAGCATCCCCGAGGGGGTCCCCTCCTACGAGCAGTACTTC	CASIPEGVPSYEQYF
TRBD1	.	15	TRBV6-6	TRBJ1-1	TGTGCCAGCAGACCACGACAGGGGCCGGCCACTGAAGCTTTCTTT	CASRPRQGPATEAFF
.	.	16	TRBV23-1	TRBJ2-3	TGCGCCAGCAGTCAATCGACGCAGGGCCCCCCAGATACGCAGTATTTT	CASSQSTQGPPDTQYF
TRBD1	.	16	TRBV11-3	TRBJ2-3	TGTGCCAGCAGGGCCGGGACAGGGTATGGCACAGATACGCAGTATTTT	CASRAGTGYGTDTQYF
TRBD2	.	13	TRBV10-3	TRBJ2-1	TGTGCCATCGGGGGGACTACCAGGAATGAGCAGTTCTTC	CAIGGTTRNEQFF
TRBD1	.	14	TRBV5-6	TRBJ1-1	TGTGCCAGCAGCTTGCAAGGACAGGGGGCTGAAGCTTTCTTT	CASSLQGQGAEAFF
TRBD1	.	16	TRBV11-2	TRBJ1-1	TGTGCCAGCAGCTTAGTTATGGGACAGAGGCTCACTGAAGCTTTCTTT	CASSLVMGQRLTEAFF
TRBD1	.	15	TRBV5-1	TRBJ2-4	TGCGCCAGCAGCTTGGCCACAGGGGGCCTGAACATTCAGTACTTC	CASSLATGGLNIQYF
TRBD2	.	17	TRBV2	TRBJ2-5	TGTGCCAGCAGTGCCGGGGTTACGGGAGGGCCGAAGAGGGCCCAGTACTTC	CASSAGVTGGPKRAQYF
TRBD1	once	16	TRBV5-1	TRBJ2-1	TGCGCCAGCAGGGGGCTCACAGGGGAAAATAACAATGAGCAGTTCTTC	CASRGLTGENNNEQFF
TRBD1	.	15	TRBV4-3	TRBJ1-4	TGCGCCAGCAGCCACGCGGGACAGGGATCTGAAAAACTGTTTTTT	CASSHAGQGSEKLFF
TRBD2	.	15	TRBV9	TRBJ2-3	TGTGCCAGCAGCGTTCTAGCGGGAGAGTTGGATACGCAGTATTTT	CASSVLAGELDTQYF
.	.	16	TRBV6-5	TRBJ2-7	TGTGCCAGCAGTTACGCTCCCTCCTTTGGGGTCTACGAGCAGTACTTC	CASSYAPSFGVYEQYF
TRBD2	.	15	TRBV5-1	TRBJ2-3	TGCGCCAGCAGCTTGATAGGACTAGCTCCAGATACGCAGTATTTT	CASSLIGLAPDTQYF
.	few	12	TRBV7-3	TRBJ2-1	TGTGCCAGCAGCTTAGTGGGGGGTGAGCAGTTCTTC	CASSLVGGEQFF
.	.	11	TRBV18	TRBJ2-5	TGTGCCAGCTCACGCGGGGAGACCCAGTACTTC	CASSRGETQYF
.	.	13	TRBV11-2	TRBJ2-3	TGTGCCAGCAGCTATAATTTCGGAGATACGCAGTATTTT	CASSYNFGDTQYF
TRBD2	once	16	TRBV30	TRBJ2-7	TGTGCCTGGAGGACTCGACTAGCGGCGAGCTCCTACGAGCAGTACTTC	CAWRTRLAASSYEQYF
TRBD1	.	12	TRBV6-1	TRBJ2-7	TGTGCCAGCAGTGTCGACAGGGACGAGCAGTACTTC	CASSVDRDEQYF
.	.	15	TRBV6-1	TRBJ2-1	TGTGCCAGCAGTGAAGTTCTAGGCAAGCACAATGAGCAGTTCTTC	CASSEVLGKHNEQFF
.	.	15	TRBV14	TRBJ1-1	TGTGCCAGCAGCCAGGCAGGGGCTTTGAACACTGAAGCTTTCTTT	CASSQAGALNTEAFF
TRBD2	once	15	TRBV7-3	TRBJ2-3	TGTGCCAGCAGCTCCGGACTAGCGGTAACTGATACGCAGTATTTT	CASSSGLAVTDTQYF
.	.	13	TRBV6-5	TRBJ2-5	TGTGCCAGCAGTTGGGTTCCCGGGGAGACCCAGTACTTC	CASSWVPGETQYF
.	.	16	TRBV6-5	TRBJ1-2	TGTGCCAGCAGTTACTCGAAAGGAACTGGGGACTATGGCTACACCTTC	CASSYSKGTGDYGYTF
.	.	14	TRBV5-6	TRBJ1-5	TGTGCCAGCAGCTTGGTGACAGGCAATCAGCCCCAGCATTTT	CASSLVTGNQPQHF
.	.	16	TRBV9	TRBJ2-2	TGTGCCAGCAGCGTAGCCCCTACAGGGAACACCGGGGAGCTGTTTTTT	CASSVAPTGNTGELFF
TRBD1	.	16	TRBV7-6	TRBJ2-1	TGTGCCAGCAGCCTGGGACAGCGAAGCTCCTACAATGAGCAGTTCTTC	CASSLGQRSSYNEQFF
TRBD2	.	16	TRBV11-3	TRBJ2-3	TGTGCCAGCAGCTCCCGCTTGCGGGAGGAGGTGGATACGCAGTATTTT	CASSSRLREEVDTQYF
TRBD1	few	15	TRBV27	TRBJ2-7	TGTGCCAGCGCACTAGATGGGACAGGGTCCTACGAGCAGTACTTC	CASALDGTGSYEQYF